This T cell receptor beta chain came from a study of graft-versus-host responses after intestinal transplantation. The wider study: For two to four years after anti-thymocyte globulin induction, all recipients took tacrolimus and steroids. Whole-study results and caveats: The presence of high graft-versus-host to host-versus-graft clonal ratios in allografts characterized patients with graft-donor T cell macrochimerism.

V was clipped by 7 bases and J by 3 bases, with 7 bases between them. Germline values: CDR1 SNHLY, CDR2 FYNNEI. This CDR3 spans 11 amino acids. This clone was observed a single time. Its antigen is unknown. Only in-frame clones appear in the TCRdb table, and some are missing; sequencing was by immunoSEQ multiplex PCR. This repertoire shows around 20,000 clones, 85% to 95% found once; its top ten account for around two fifths. The chain uses TRBV2 and TRBJ2-7; D gene ambiguous. The sequence derives from a human patient who received an intestinal transplant, so some T cells may come from the graft donor. The source material was PBMCs, sampled roughly 260 days after intestinal transplant. CDR3 protein: CASTGLYEQYF. The CDR3 coding sequence is TGTGCCAGCACCGGGCTCTACGAGCAGTACTTC.